These 10 T cell receptor beta chains were all obtained from the same sample, sequenced in a study of cytomegalovirus exposure and HLA in healthy donors. The PCR ran on 60 Vbeta and 13 Jbeta primers. The table came from immunoSEQ multiplex PCR; TCRdb's copy has only in-frame clones and leaves some out. The data hold about 130,000 clones, with around 63% observed a single time. The sequenced sample consisted of PBMCs. All receptors come from a human donor in good health.

This clone has a single count. In DNA, the CDR3 is TGCAGCGTGAGGTTCCGGAACACTGAAGCTTTCTTT. It encodes CSVRFRNTEAFF. The rearrangement uses TRBV29-1 and TRBJ1-1; D not certain. Germline V gene data show CDR1 as SQVTM and CDR2 as ANQGSEA. CDR3 length: 12 residues. Deletions cut 6 bases from V and 1 base from J, with 9 bases between.

The CDR3 sequence is CATRGWLNEQYF. CDR3 in DNA: TGTGCCACCCGGGGGTGGTTAAACGAGCAGTACTTC. This chain uses TRBV6-1 with TRBJ2-7; D is possibly TRBD2 (6 bases). CDR1 MNHNS and CDR2 SASEGT come from the germline V gene. The CDR3 contains 12 residues. Trimming removed 10 bases at V and 5 bases at J, with 15 bases between.

CDR3 sequence (DNA): TGTGCCACCAGCAGAGATCGAGGGATTGCCTATGGCTACACCTTC. It is translated as CATSRDRGIAYGYTF. The chain employs TRBV15 and TRBJ1-2; D gene unclear. Between the trimmed V and J ends, which lost 0 bases and 4 bases, there was a span of 12 bases. Germline V CDR1 and CDR2: LNHNV, YYDKDF (reference sequence). This CDR3 comprises 15 residues.

The chain carries TRBV4-1 and TRBJ2-7; D may be TRBD1 (6 bases). This CDR3 is 16 amino acids long. Per the germline V gene, CDR1 is MGHRA and CDR2 is YSYEKL. The V and J ends lost 0 bases and 5 bases respectively, with 17 bases between them. CDR3 in amino acids: CASSQEPSRGRDEQYF. The CDR3 DNA reads TGCGCCAGCAGCCAAGAACCTAGCAGGGGAAGGGACGAGCAGTACTTC.

The genes are TRBV19 and TRBJ2-2; 8 positions match TRBD1. V gave up 7 bases and J gave up 6 bases; unmatched junction bases: 7. This CDR3 is 14 amino acids long. CDR1 is LNHDA, CDR2 SQIVND, per germline (reference sequence). The CDR3 DNA sequence: TGTGCCAGTACCGACGGACAGGGCCCCGGGGAGCTGTTTTTT. Its translation: CASTDGQGPGELFF. The variable domain in full, completed from reference TRBV19 and TRBJ2-2, reads DGGITQSPKYLFRKEGQNVTLSCEQNLNHDAMYWYRQDPGQGLRLIYYSQIVNDFQKGDIAEGYSVSREKKESFPLTVTSAQKNPTAFYLCASTDGQGPGELFFGEGSRLTVL.

J is TRBJ2-7 and V is TRBV5-1; the match to TRBD2 covers 12 bases. Germline V gives CDR1 SGHRS, CDR2 YFSETQ. The junction had 7 bases not matched to a gene; V was cut back by 2 bases and J by 7 bases. The CDR3 is 15 residues long. The CDR3 coding sequence is TGCGCCAGCAGCTTAGGGACTAGCGGGTCTGGGGAGCAGTACTTC. Encoded protein: CASSLGTSGSGEQYF.

Only a few counts were recorded for this clone. The chain is built from TRBV7-7 and TRBJ2-1; D may be TRBD2 (5 bases). Looked up from germline, CDR1 is SSHAT and CDR2 is FNYEAQ (reference sequence). The CDR3 contains 15 residues. Between the trimmed V and J ends, which lost 5 bases and 0 bases, there was a span of 11 bases. CDR3 region: CASSEDFSSYNEQFF. The CDR3 DNA reads as TGTGCCAGCAGCGAGGACTTTAGCTCCTACAATGAGCAGTTCTTC.

The gene calls are TRBV7-9 and TRBJ2-5; 9 bases match TRBD1. The CDR3 loop spans 15 amino acids. Per the germline V gene, CDR1 is SEHNR and CDR2 is FQNEAQ (reference sequence). Trimming cost V 5 bases and J 4 bases; bases outside gene matches: 8. For the CDR3, the DNA is TGTGCCAGCAGCCTCGGGACAGGGTCAGGAGAGACCCAGTACTTC. It encodes CASSLGTGSGETQYF.

The sample holds a few counts of this clone. The J gene is TRBJ2-6, the V gene TRBV10-3; 7 bases line up with TRBD1. The CDR3 sequence is 15 residues long. V shed 6 bases, J shed 0 bases, and the junction held 2 bases outside the gene matches. The germline V gene encodes CDR1 ENHRY and CDR2 SYGVKD. As DNA, the CDR3 is TGTGCCATCAGAACAGGGGTCTCTGGGGCCAACGTCCTGACTTTC. Amino acids: CAIRTGVSGANVLTF.

The V and J genes are TRBV7-3 and TRBJ1-1; weak D call: TRBD1 (6 bases). V lost 2 bases to trimming and J lost 5 bases, with 15 bases between them. The length of the CDR3 is 15 residues. Germline loops: CDR1 SGHTA, CDR2 FQGTGA. The CDR3 DNA is TGTGCCAGCAGCTTAGGGGTGGGACACCTAACTGAAGCTTTCTTT. This encodes CASSLGVGHLTEAFF. Complete variable domain (other parts from reference TRBV7-3 and TRBJ1-1): GAGVSQTPSNKVTEKGKYVELRCDPISGHTALYWYRQSLGQGPEFLIYFQGTGAADDSGLPNDRFFAVRPEGSVSTLKIQRTERGDSAVYLCASSLGVGHLTEAFFGQGTRLTVV.